Sequencing of this T cell receptor beta chain was carried out in a study of breast tumors, draining lymph nodes, adjacent tissues. Whole-study findings and limits: The data were judged consistent with most tumor T cells coming from lymph node and expanding in tumor.

One entry per CDR3 protein results from TCRdb running MiXCR on the multiplex PCR reads. Of over 15,000 distinct CDR3 sequences listed, around half are singletons. Germline CDR1 and CDR2: SGHNT and YYREEE (reference sequence). CDR3 length: 16 amino acids. About this clonotype itself: Its antigen is as yet unknown. One end of the junction is discordant with germline, which a read error may explain.

The chain joins TRBV5-4 to TRBJ2-1; maybe TRBD2 (5 bases). Sequenced: tumor-adjacent breast tissue. The source of this sequence is a female donor with breast cancer. Some clones in this sample may be carry-over from other donors' samples. Here the CDR3 reads CASSFPAAGYSDEQFF. CDR3 nucleotides: TGTGCAAGCAGCTTCCCAGCGGCAGGTTATTCCGATGAGCAGTTCTTC.